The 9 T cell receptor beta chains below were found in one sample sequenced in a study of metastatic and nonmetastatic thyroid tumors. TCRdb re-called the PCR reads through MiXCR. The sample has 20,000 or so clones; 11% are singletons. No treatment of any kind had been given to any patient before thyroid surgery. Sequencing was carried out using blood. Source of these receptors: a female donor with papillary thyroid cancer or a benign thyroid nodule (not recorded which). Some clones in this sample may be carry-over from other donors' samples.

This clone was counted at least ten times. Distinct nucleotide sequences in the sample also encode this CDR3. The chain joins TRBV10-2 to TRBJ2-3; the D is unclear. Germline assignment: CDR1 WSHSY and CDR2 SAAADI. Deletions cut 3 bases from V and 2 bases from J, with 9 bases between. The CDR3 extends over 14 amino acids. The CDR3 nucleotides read TGCGCCAGCAGTGACCAAGCCCACACAGATACGCAGTATTTT. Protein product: CASSDQAHTDTQYF.

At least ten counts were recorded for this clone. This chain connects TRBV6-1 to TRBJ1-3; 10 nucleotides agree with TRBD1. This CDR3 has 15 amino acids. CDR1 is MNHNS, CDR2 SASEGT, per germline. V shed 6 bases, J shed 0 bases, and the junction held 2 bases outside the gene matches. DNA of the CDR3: TGTGCCAGCAGGGGACAGGGGAGCTCTGGAAACACCATATATTTT. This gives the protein CASRGQGSSGNTIYF.

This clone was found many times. The CDR3 nucleotides are TGCAGCGTTCGCCAGGGGGTCGCTGGTGGCTACACCTTC. Translating it yields CSVRQGVAGGYTF. The chain carries TRBV29-1 and TRBJ1-2, with 7 nucleotides matching TRBD1. This CDR3 has 13 amino acids. V gave up 5 bases and J gave up 7 bases; unmatched junction bases: 10. Germline lookup yields CDR1 SQVTM and CDR2 ANQGSEA. The whole variable domain, remainder taken from reference TRBV29-1 and TRBJ1-2, is SAVISQKPSRDICQRGTSLTIQCQVDSQVTMMFWYRQQPGQSLTLIATANQGSEATYESGFVIDKFPISRPNLTFSTLTVSNMSPEDSSIYLCSVRQGVAGGYTFGSGTRLTVV.

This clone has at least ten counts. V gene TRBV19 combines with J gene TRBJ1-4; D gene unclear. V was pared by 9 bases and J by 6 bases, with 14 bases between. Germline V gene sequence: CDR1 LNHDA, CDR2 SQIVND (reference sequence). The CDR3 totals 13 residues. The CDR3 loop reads CASHSAEHEKLFF. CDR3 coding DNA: TGTGCCAGCCACTCGGCAGAACATGAAAAACTGTTTTTT.

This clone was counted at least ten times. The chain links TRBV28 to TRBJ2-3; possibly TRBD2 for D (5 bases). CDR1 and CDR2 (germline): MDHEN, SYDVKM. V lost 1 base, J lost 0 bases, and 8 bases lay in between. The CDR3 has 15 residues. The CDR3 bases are TGTGCCAGCAGTTTATCCCTAGCAAGCACAGATACGCAGTATTTT. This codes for CASSLSLASTDTQYF. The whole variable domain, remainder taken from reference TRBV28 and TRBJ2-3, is DVKVTQSSRYLVKRTGEKVFLECVQDMDHENMFWYRQDPGLGLRLIYFSYDVKMKEKGDIPEGYSVSREKKERFSLILESASTNQTSMYLCASSLSLASTDTQYFGPGTRLTVL.

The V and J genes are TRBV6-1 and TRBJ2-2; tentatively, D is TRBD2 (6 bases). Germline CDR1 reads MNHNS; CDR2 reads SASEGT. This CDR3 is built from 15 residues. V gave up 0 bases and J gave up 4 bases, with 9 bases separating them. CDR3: CASSEASGITGELFF. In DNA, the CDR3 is TGTGCCAGCAGTGAAGCTAGCGGTATCACCGGGGAGCTGTTTTTT.

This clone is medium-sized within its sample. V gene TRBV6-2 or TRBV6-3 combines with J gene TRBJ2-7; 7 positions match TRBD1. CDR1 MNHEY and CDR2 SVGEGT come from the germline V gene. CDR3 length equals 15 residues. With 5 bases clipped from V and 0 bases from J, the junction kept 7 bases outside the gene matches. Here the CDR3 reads CASSPGTAYSYEQYF. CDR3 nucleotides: TGTGCCAGCAGTCCCGGGACAGCATACTCCTACGAGCAGTACTTC.

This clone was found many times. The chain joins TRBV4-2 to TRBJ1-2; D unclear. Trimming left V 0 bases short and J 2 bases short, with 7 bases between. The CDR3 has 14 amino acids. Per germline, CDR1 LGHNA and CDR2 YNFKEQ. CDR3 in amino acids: CASSQDAGNYGYTF. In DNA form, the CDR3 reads TGTGCCAGCAGCCAAGACGCGGGGAACTATGGCTACACCTTC.

The CDR3 here is CASSLRFSGTDTQYF. The DNA of the CDR3 is TGTGCCAGCAGCTTAAGGTTTTCAGGCACAGATACGCAGTATTTT. The chain couples TRBV5-4 to TRBJ2-3; D remains unclear. The CDR3 sequence is 15 residues long. CDR1 is SGHNT, CDR2 YYREEE, per germline (reference sequence). V dropped 2 bases and J dropped 1 base, with 11 bases sitting between them.